A selection of T cell receptor beta chains follows, all from one sample in a study of cytomegalovirus exposure and HLA in healthy donors. Repertoires were generated with immunoSEQ multiplex PCR, while TCRdb's copy carries only in-frame clones and drops some. The profile shows more than 130,000 clones, roughly four fifths of them singletons. Source material: PBMCs. Source of these receptors: a woman between 45 and 65 years old in good health and CMV-seronegative. Both conserved end residues are trimmed from each CDR3.

j_gene,v_gene,CDR3aa
TRBJ1-4,TRBV29-1,SVDVQGASEKLF
TRBJ1-5,TRBV23-1,ASSQSGTDSNQPQH
TRBJ1-2,TRBV6-6,ASSYSDKGQGYT
TRBJ1-1,TRBV4-3,ASSHDRGEAF
TRBJ2-6,TRBV5-6,ASSSGQTGANVLT
TRBJ2-5,TRBV28,ASSSGEETQY
TRBJ2-7,TRBV28,ASSRTSGGDEQY
TRBJ1-6,TRBV10-3,AISTDLRSPLH
TRBJ1-1,TRBV4-1,ASSLLRRDSEAF
TRBJ2-3,TRBV6-4,ASSDSELDTQY
TRBJ1-6,TRBV6-1,ASTHPDYSPLH
TRBJ1-1,TRBV9,ASSVGGLRTEAF
TRBJ2-6,TRBV9,ASSVQGAGANVLT